This TCR beta chain originates from a study of shared clonotypes between healthy human individuals. On the study more broadly: Participating donors consisted of two women and a few men aged 18 to 49.

With respect to this clone: Its antigen is not identified.

The study, taken as a whole, reports: The sole specimen, blood, was sampled, and tissue repertoires likely differ. Among a few donors, approximately 5.4% of naive CD4 clonotypes were found in common.

The table came from immunoSEQ multiplex PCR; TCRdb's copy has only in-frame clones and leaves some out. In the table there are approximately 1.5 million clones, 95% to 99% of which are singletons. There are 14 residues in the CDR3. In germline, CDR1 is SGHAT, CDR2 FQNNGV. V gave up 5 bases and J gave up 1 base, with 12 bases separating them. Adults of Caucasian background living in Nashville, Tennessee made up all donors. Sequenced material: naive CD4+ T cells sorted from blood. Subset indicated: CD45RA+ positively selected. The source of this sequence is a man in his thirties or forties in good health. The rearrangement joins TRBV11-2 to TRBJ2-7, with D perhaps TRBD2 (5 bases). The CDR3 here is CASSQARGSYEQYF. The CDR3 bases are TGTGCCAGCAGCCAGGCACGGGGTTCCTACGAGCAGTACTTC.